The 18 T cell receptor beta chains below all came from one sample that was sequenced in a study of response to subunit inactivated influenza vaccine (dated by TCRdb to between 2018 and 2020). The library was produced with RT-PCR. The listed sequencing device is Illumina HiSeq 2500. TCRdb reworked the public reads: Q25 trimming with fastp, MiXCR clone assembly, productive beta chains retained. For every CDR3 protein sequence, its rows merge into one entry that carries the most common genes and DNA. This sample gives more than 600,000 distinct CDR3 sequences in total; around a sixth of them show up just once. Jointly, the top ten make up around 9.9% of the sample. Specimen: PBMCs from blood, collected more than 4 days after vaccination. These receptor sequences come from a man in his fifties or sixties who received an inactivated influenza vaccine. Donor details come from another sample of the same person, matched by shared clones.

CDR3 in amino acids: CASKIPIKPYEQYF. For the CDR3, the DNA is TGTGCCAGCAAGATCCCGATAAAACCCTACGAGCAGTACTTC. This sequence joins TRBV6-2 or TRBV6-3 and TRBJ2-7; D call uncertain. The CDR3 is 14 residues long. V lost 7 bases and J 2 bases, leaving 15 bases between the germline ends. CDR1 and CDR2 (germline): MNHEY, SVGEGT.

A few counts support this clonotype. The CDR3 protein is CSAPGLAGGPEDTQYF. For the CDR3, the DNA is TGCAGTGCTCCGGGACTAGCGGGGGGGCCGGAAGATACGCAGTATTTT. The J gene is TRBJ2-3, the V gene TRBV20-1; 16 bases line up with TRBD2. The CDR3 runs to 16 residues. Germline CDR1 reads DFQATT; CDR2 reads SNEGSKA (reference sequence). After removal of 5 bases from V and 5 bases from J, the junction contained 7 bases not matched to a gene.

This clonotype came up a few times. V and J are TRBV12-3 or TRBV12-4 and TRBJ1-4; D gene uncertain. The CDR3 is 15 amino acids. The ends were cut back, 6 bases at V and 3 bases at J, with 14 bases in the middle. CDR3: CASREMGSANEKLFF. CDR3 DNA sequence: TGTGCCAGCAGAGAGATGGGTTCAGCTAATGAAAAACTGTTTTTT.

This clonotype occurred a few times. This chain links TRBV20-1 with TRBJ2-7, with D possibly TRBD1 on 5 matching bases. Between the trimmed V and J ends, which lost 0 bases and 0 bases, there was a span of 9 bases. Germline values: CDR1 DFQATT, CDR2 SNEGSKA (reference sequence). CDR3 length: 14 residues. The CDR3 here is CSARDLDNSYEQYF. The CDR3 region has the DNA TGCAGTGCTAGAGATTTGGACAACTCCTACGAGCAGTACTTC.

The sample holds a few counts of this clonotype. The chain combines TRBV7-6 with TRBJ2-5; 7 bases align to TRBD2. Unmatched junction bases numbered 11, after V lost 10 bases and J lost 3 bases. CDR1 is SGHVS, CDR2 FNYEAQ, per germline. CDR3 size: 14 residues. CDR3 DNA: TGTGCCACTGCTTTTGCTAGCGGTAAAGAGACCCAGTACTTC. It encodes CATAFASGKETQYF. Filled out from reference TRBV7-6 and TRBJ2-5, the complete variable domain reads GAGVSQSPRYKVTKRGQDVALRCDPISGHVSLYWYRQALGQGPEFLTYFNYEAQQDKSGLPNDRFSAERPEGSISTLTIQRTEQRDSAMYRCATAFASGKETQYFGPGTRLLVL.

This chain connects TRBV5-4 to TRBJ1-3; D ambiguous. Trimming took 9 bases from V and 2 from J, leaving 12 bases between them. Per germline, CDR1 SGHNT and CDR2 YYREEE (reference sequence). This CDR3 has 13 amino acids. DNA of the CDR3: TGTGCCACCTTCTTCTACACTGGAAACACCATATATTTT. It is translated as CATFFYTGNTIYF. Together with reference TRBV5-4 and TRBJ1-3, the CDR3 gives the full variable domain: ETGVTQSPTHLIKTRGQQVTLRCSSQSGHNTVSWYQQALGQGPQFIFQYYREEENGRGNFPPRFSGLQFPNYSSELNVNALELDDSALYLCATFFYTGNTIYFGEGSWLTVV.

This clonotype was counted a few times. This chain connects TRBV5-1 to TRBJ2-1, with D unresolved. V was pared by 2 bases and J by 10 bases, with 19 bases between. The CDR3 loop spans 15 amino acids. Germline V CDR1 and CDR2: SGHRS, YFSETQ. CDR3 nucleotides: TGCGCCAGCAGCTTTATAGGGCAGCCGACGAGAGAGCAGTTCTTC. Amino acid sequence: CASSFIGQPTREQFF. The variable domain in full, with the rest retrieved from reference TRBV5-1 and TRBJ2-1, is KAGVTQTPRYLIKTRGQQVTLSCSPISGHRSVSWYQQTPGQGLQFLFEYFSETQRNKGNFPGRFSGRQFSNSRSEMNVSTLELGDSALYLCASSFIGQPTREQFFGPGTRLTVL.

This clonotype was seen a handful of times. The chain combines TRBV20-1 with TRBJ2-6; D remains ambiguous. Trimming pared 1 base from V and 2 bases from J, leaving 6 bases between. This CDR3 has 14 residues. Germline values: CDR1 DFQATT, CDR2 SNEGSKA (reference sequence). The CDR3 DNA sequence: TGCAGTGCTAGAGGGGGTACTGGGGCCAACGTCCTGACTTTC. Its translation is CSARGGTGANVLTF.

There are many counts of this clonotype. The chain links TRBV5-1 to TRBJ2-3; possible D gene TRBD1, 6 bases. The CDR3 is 15 residues long. The ends were cut back, 3 bases at V and 3 bases at J, with 14 bases in the middle. The germline gives CDR1 SGHRS, CDR2 YFSETQ. The CDR3, as DNA: TGCGCCAGCAGCTCTAAGTCAGGGGCAACAGATACGCAGTATTTT. It translates to CASSSKSGATDTQYF.

As to this clonotype: A much larger clone differs by one base, so this may be a read error. The rearrangement uses TRBV12-3 or TRBV12-4 and TRBJ2-2; D is undetermined. This CDR3 has 12 amino acids. V dropped 5 bases and J dropped 10 bases, with 11 bases sitting between them. This CDR3 is CASSPSSEELFF. CDR3 coding DNA: TGTGCCAGCAGTCCCAGTTCCGAGGAGCTGTTTTTT.

The chain recombines TRBV6-1 with TRBJ2-5; D possibly uses TRBD1 or TRBD2 (5 bases each). In germline, CDR1 is MNHNS, CDR2 SASEGT. The CDR3 covers 15 residues. Trimming cost V 3 bases and J 2 bases, with 13 bases left between them. The CDR3 nucleotides read TGTGCCAGCAGTGAGGGGGTAGGGAGTCAAGAGACCCAGTACTTC. Its translation is CASSEGVGSQETQYF.

The chain uses TRBV20-1 and TRBJ2-7, with a weak D call TRBD1 (6 bases). This CDR3 has 15 residues. The ends were cut back, 0 bases at V and 2 bases at J, with 14 bases in the middle. The germline gives CDR1 DFQATT, CDR2 SNEGSKA (reference sequence). The CDR3 nucleotides read TGCAGTGCTAGAGATTCCCACAGGGTAGCCTACGAGCAGTACTTC. It encodes CSARDSHRVAYEQYF.

This chain links TRBV7-2 with TRBJ2-1; maybe TRBD2 (6 bases). The CDR3 runs 16 residues. In germline, CDR1 is SGHTA, CDR2 FQGNSA. Deletions cut 5 bases from V and 0 bases from J, with 14 bases between. DNA of the CDR3: TGTGCCAGCAGCCCGACACTAGCAGGCTCCTACAATGAGCAGTTCTTC. This codes for CASSPTLAGSYNEQFF.

This clonotype was recorded a few times. The V gene is TRBV29-1, the J gene TRBJ2-3; 8 bases map to TRBD2. Germline CDR1 SQVTM, CDR2 ANQGSEA. J gave up 2 bases and V 7 bases, and 8 bases lay outside the gene matches. CDR3 length: 14 residues. The DNA for the CDR3 is TGCAGCGGGAGACCGGGACTAGTCACAGATACGCAGTATTTT. It specifies CSGRPGLVTDTQYF.

Notes on this clonotype: The junction and the germline gene differ at one end; a read error may be behind it. J is TRBJ2-1 and V is TRBV14; D ambiguous. This CDR3 contains 13 residues. The germline CDR1 and CDR2 sequences are SGHDN and FVKESK. CDR3 sequence reads: CASSQDFYNKQFF. CDR3 nucleotides: TGTGCCAGCAGCCAAGATTTCTACAATAAGCAGTTCTTC.

The rearrangement uses TRBV12-3 or TRBV12-4 and TRBJ2-1; 8 positions match TRBD1. This CDR3 spans 14 amino acids. V lost 5 bases and J lost 4; bases outside the gene matches: 4. CDR3: CASSPGQVYNEQFF. CDR3 DNA: TGTGCCAGCAGTCCGGGACAGGTATACAATGAGCAGTTCTTC.

This clonotype was observed a few times. The genes are TRBV7-8 and TRBJ2-7; 8 nucleotides align to TRBD1. Germline V gives CDR1 SGHVS, CDR2 FQNEAQ. Unmatched junction bases numbered 7, after V lost 5 bases and J lost 1 base. This CDR3 is built from 15 residues. The CDR3 sequence: CASSLRRDRSYEQYF. DNA of the CDR3: TGTGCCAGCAGCCTACGTCGGGACAGGTCCTACGAGCAGTACTTC.

Many counts were recorded for this clonotype. This chain joins TRBV29-1 and TRBJ2-3; the D gene could be TRBD1 or TRBD2 (6 bases each). The CDR3 is 13 amino acids. The germline V gene encodes CDR1 SQVTM and CDR2 ANQGSEA. The V and J ends lost 1 base and 4 bases respectively, with 9 bases between them. For the CDR3, the DNA is TGCAGCGTTGAAGTGGGGGGCTCAGATACGCAGTATTTT. Translated, it gives CSVEVGGSDTQYF.